The following is a T cell receptor (beta chain) sequence with its context. The antigen is not known. Produced via immunoSEQ multiplex PCR; TCRdb's table is partial and in-frame only. This table holds some 480,000 clones, roughly 85% found once. These data originate in a study of Ad26.COV2.S vaccination and SARS-CoV-2 variants. Study background: Donor got 5x10^10 or 1x10^11 viral particles of Ad26.COV2.S.

Germline V CDR1 and CDR2: GTSNPN, SVGIG (reference sequence). Trimming cost V 0 bases and J 5 bases, with 16 bases left between them. CDR3 length: 15 residues. Study-level results: Assessments of TCR breadth and depth may have underestimated the total T cell responses. Reported findings describe substantial breadth in spike-specific CD8+ and CD4+ T cell responses following vaccination.

The treatment: about 20 received Ad26.COV2.S at low or high dose, single or two shots; 5 received placebo; per-sample allocation not given. Vaccine and placebo recipients were sampled on day 63 after the first injection. This receptor was taken from a person aged 18-65 years who received the Ad26.COV2.S COVID-19 vaccine or a placebo. The sample in question was peripheral blood, obtained in a trial of Ad26.COV2.S vaccine versus placebo. The chain couples TRBV30 to TRBJ2-5; possible D gene TRBD1, 6 bases. The CDR3 DNA is TGTGCCTGGAGTGTACGTGGGGGCCAGCGGGAGACCCAGTACTTC. This sequence encodes CAWSVRGGQRETQYF.